The T cell receptor beta chain under discussion was sequenced for a study of T cells in localized non-small cell lung cancer (dated by TCRdb to about 2020). Regarding the research as a whole: T cell repertoires of some 240 early-stage NSCLC patients were analyzed, with tumors being compared against uninvolved tumor-adjacent lungs. A mean age of around 66 years was recorded for the NSCLC patients, of whom more than 120 were male and some 99 were female. All 240 or so NSCLC patients in the cohort were treatment-naive and had localized lung tumors that were resected. Paper-wide results and their limitations: Because the study design was exploratory, TCR variables were selected using unadjusted p-values without false-discovery rate correction. Higher T cell density in blood was associated with longer overall survival, whereas higher clonality in adjacent lung was associated with shorter survival. Of the top 100 tumor clones, a median of approximately 60 were detected in paired uninvolved adjacent lung; some 28 were also among that lung's top 100. The highest T cell clonality was observed in uninvolved tumor-adjacent lung, where clonality exceeded that of tumor, suggesting that antigenic responses were more focused in uninvolved tumor-adjacent lung. Because multi-region sequencing of the tumors was not done, intratumor heterogeneity could not be ruled out.

At diagnosis, tumor, uninvolved tumor-adjacent lung and peripheral blood were collected and then preserved as a mix of FFPE and fresh-frozen material. For TCR repertoire profiling, blood samples were analyzed in the form of peripheral blood mononuclear cells. The CDR3, cysteine through phenylalanine, is 16 amino acids long. Here the CDR3 DNA is all that survives: 48 bases in frame from base 1. The junction carries 15 bases between V and J, which are trimmed by 6 bases and 0 bases respectively. The germline V gene specifies KGHSH as CDR1 and LQKENI as CDR2. As concerns this clone: The clone's antigen remains unknown. Base-call qualities are not available, and no considerably larger clone is one nucleotide away.

TCR beta CDR3 regions were sequenced from DNA using the immunoSEQ Assay. The authors processed their data as follows. To compute T cell density, TCR beta template counts were normalized to usable DNA, which was estimated by amplifying housekeeping genes. The preseqR package was used to estimate richness by extrapolating to 400,000 templates for PBMC samples and to 120,000 templates for tissue samples. Clonality was calculated as one minus Pielou's evenness. Tissue-enriched TCRs were identified by differential abundance testing using productive amino-acid clonotypes, minimum total count 5 and alpha 0.1. The Jaccard Index and the Morisita Overlap Index were used to measure repertoire overlap between compartments. GLIPH clustered TCR beta CDR3s with public tetramer-defined viral CDR3s; viral motifs required at least three viral sequences plus V-gene enrichment. Entries here come from immuneACCESS through TCRdb and include only in-frame sequences with V and J called. Some clones fail to appear in such tables; in the studies checked, an unresolved V gene covers under half of the shortfall, and the cause of the remainder is unknown. The V and J calls and clone size come from that table; D and trimming were worked out from the DNA. Across this sample there are approximately 47,000 clones, with around 87% seen only once. The ten largest clones capture roughly 2.5% of the sample.

The sequenced sample was PBMCs, obtained before any cancer treatment. The receptor comes from a man between 35 and 75 years old with stage II lung adenocarcinoma. The chain uses TRBV18 and TRBJ1-5, with TRBD1 as a weak D call on 6 bases. In nucleotide form, the sequence is TGTGCCAGCTCCTCTCAGGGGAGGGCTAGCAATCAGCCCCAGCATTTT. Translated, this is CASSSQGRASNQPQHF.